The 13 T cell receptor beta chains given below trace back to one sample, sequenced in a study of T-cell memory formation after mild COVID-19. Each CDR3 protein is one row after TCRdb ran MiXCR on the 5' RACE reads. Seen here are 200,000 to 250,000 distinct CDR3 sequences, about 27% observed once, and the top ten hold around 10%. The sequencing input was PBMCs or a T cell subset sorted from them (not recorded which). The receptor source for this set is an adult woman who had mild COVID-19 (a few samples of this study predate the infection). Cell type and time point are not known.

In its sample, this clonotype was seen a few times. V usage is TRBV7-9 and J usage is TRBJ1-2, with D tentatively TRBD1 (5 bases). The V gene's germline CDR1 is SEHNR and CDR2 FQNEAQ (reference sequence). Trimming took 0 bases from V and 0 from J, leaving 11 bases between them. CDR3 size: 16 residues. CDR3 in amino acids: CASSLAGQSANYGYTF. The CDR3, as DNA: TGTGCCAGCAGCTTAGCGGGGCAGAGCGCTAACTATGGCTACACCTTC.

V and J are TRBV7-3 and TRBJ2-1; TRBD2 aligns across 9 bases. The CDR3 spans 15 residues. Germline V gene sequence: CDR1 SGHTA, CDR2 FQGTGA. The V segment lost 6 bases and the J segment 4 bases; nucleotides outside the gene matches: 7. The CDR3 loop reads CASSLSGRLYNEQFF. The CDR3 nucleotides are TGTGCCAGCAGTTTGAGCGGGAGGCTTTACAATGAGCAGTTCTTC.

As regards this clonotype: One junction end disagrees with the germline gene, perhaps due to a read error. The chain recombines TRBV25-1 with TRBJ2-7, with unresolved D. Germline loops: CDR1 MGHDK, CDR2 SYGVNS. The CDR3 totals 13 residues. CDR3 amino acids: CASSEFGSYEQYF. The CDR3 DNA is TGTGCAAGCAGTGAATTTGGATCCTACGAGCAGTACTTC.

The gene calls are TRBV5-1 and TRBJ1-5; D unresolved. The V gene lost 6 bases and the J gene lost 2 bases, with 15 bases spanning the gap. CDR1 is SGHRS, CDR2 YFSETQ, per germline. The CDR3 totals 15 residues. CDR3 sequence (DNA): TGCGCCAGCAAAATTGGGGAGTCGGGCAATCAGCCCCAGCATTTT. The encoded protein is CASKIGESGNQPQHF. The variable domain in full, completed from reference TRBV5-1 and TRBJ1-5, reads KAGVTQTPRYLIKTRGQQVTLSCSPISGHRSVSWYQQTPGQGLQFLFEYFSETQRNKGNFPGRFSGRQFSNSRSEMNVSTLELGDSALYLCASKIGESGNQPQHFGDGTRLSIL.

This clonotype turned up a few times. This chain connects TRBV3-1 to TRBJ1-3, with TRBD1 matching 7 bases. V shed 5 bases and J 0 bases; nucleotides not matched to a gene: 10. CDR1 is LGHDT, CDR2 YNNKEL, per germline (reference sequence). This CDR3 contains 17 residues. The CDR3 nucleotides are TGTGCCAGCAGCTATTACCCGGGACAGAGCTCTGGAAACACCATATATTTT. Amino acid sequence: CASSYYPGQSSGNTIYF.

The chain recombines TRBV5-5 with TRBJ2-4; 7 bases are shared with TRBD2. This CDR3 is built from 15 residues. Per the germline V gene, CDR1 is SGHKS and CDR2 is YYEKEE (reference sequence). Trimming removed 3 bases from V and 1 base from J; junction bases left unmatched: 4. CDR3: CASSYGGTAKNIQYF. The CDR3 DNA is TGTGCCAGCAGCTACGGGGGGACGGCCAAAAACATTCAGTACTTC.

This clonotype was observed a few times. The CDR3 DNA reads as TGTGCCACCAGTGATCAGAGCGCTAGCGGGGTAGATACGCAGTATTTT. Translated: CATSDQSASGVDTQYF. The V call is TRBV24-1, the J call TRBJ2-3, with 9 positions matching TRBD2. This CDR3 is 16 amino acids long. V was pared by 3 bases and J by 5 bases, with 8 bases of the junction left unmatched. CDR1 KGHDR and CDR2 SFDVKD come from the germline V gene.

This clonotype was seen more than once but under ten times. The chain recombines TRBV12-3 or TRBV12-4 with TRBJ1-2; TRBD1 might be the D (5 bases). V was shortened by 1 base and J by 0 bases, with 9 bases between the two germline ends. The CDR3 has 15 residues. The CDR3 DNA reads as TGTGCCAGCAGTTTAGGACAGTCCGCTAACTATGGCTACACCTTC. It encodes CASSLGQSANYGYTF.

The chain couples TRBV4-3 to TRBJ2-2; a possible D gene is TRBD2 (5 bases). Germline CDR1 LGHNA, CDR2 YSLEER. The CDR3 has 14 residues. The V and J ends lost 4 bases and 3 bases respectively, with 9 bases between them. CDR3 DNA sequence: TGCGCCAGCAGCCCCGGACTTCACACCGGGGAGCTGTTTTTT. Translated, it gives CASSPGLHTGELFF.

This clonotype appeared a single time. The chain combines TRBV12-3 or TRBV12-4 with TRBJ2-7; D unresolved. V lost 3 bases and J 2 bases, leaving 14 bases between the germline ends. There are 15 residues in the CDR3. CDR3 sequence: CASSFSRNPTYEQYF. The DNA of the CDR3 is TGTGCCAGCAGTTTCTCCCGAAACCCCACCTACGAGCAGTACTTC.

This clonotype was counted a few times. V usage is TRBV20-1 and J usage is TRBJ1-4; 9 nucleotides line up with TRBD1. Germline trimming cut 6 bases from V and 7 bases from J; bases unmatched to any gene: 6. This CDR3 is built from 13 residues. Germline CDR1 and CDR2: DFQATT and SNEGSKA (reference sequence). CDR3 nucleotides: TGCAGTGCACAGGACAGGGGTTTTGAAAAACTGTTTTTT. It encodes CSAQDRGFEKLFF.

This clonotype was observed many times. The V call is TRBV12-3 or TRBV12-4, the J call TRBJ2-5, with TRBD1 as a possible D gene (6 bases). The CDR3 totals 14 residues. The ends were cut back, 10 bases at V and 5 bases at J, with 20 bases in the middle. The CDR3 nucleotides read TGTGCCACAAGAGGGCCAGGGGCACGGGAGACCCAGTACTTC. Residues: CATRGPGARETQYF.

V gene TRBV6-5 combines with J gene TRBJ2-5; TRBD1 agrees at 7 bases. Germline-derived CDR1 and CDR2 are MNHEY and SVGAGI. V was clipped by 1 base and J by 5 bases; unmatched bases: 10. The CDR3 extends over 16 amino acids. The CDR3 protein is CASSYYDRVIGETQYF. CDR3 DNA: TGTGCCAGCAGTTACTACGACAGGGTGATAGGGGAGACCCAGTACTTC.